A single sample gave rise to the 28 T cell receptor beta chains below, sequenced in a study of T cells in Graves' hyperthyroidism and ophthalmopathy. Researchers amplified the TCR beta CDR3 regions from RNA transcripts. First-round RT-PCR of the TCR CDR3 relied on the HTBI primer set. Each CDR3 protein gets one entry after TCRdb re-called the multiplex PCR reads with MiXCR. The table has about 500,000 distinct CDR3 sequences, around 15% seen once; the top ten hold 17%. The sample consisted of blood. The receptors here all came from a woman aged 18-29 years with Graves' hyperthyroidism.

There are many counts of this clonotype. J is TRBJ2-7 and V is TRBV7-9, with TRBD1 identical over 9 bases. CDR1 and CDR2 (germline): SEHNR, FQNEAQ (reference sequence). The V segment lost 8 bases and the J segment 7 bases; nucleotides outside the gene matches: 12. CDR3 length: 14 residues. CDR3 bases: TGTGCCAGCGGGAACAGGGGGCGAGCAGGGGAGCAGTACTTC. This codes for CASGNRGRAGEQYF.

This clonotype has only a few counts. This chain links TRBV7-9 with TRBJ1-6; 8 bases are shared with TRBD1. The germline V gene encodes CDR1 SEHNR and CDR2 FQNEAQ (reference sequence). Unmatched junction bases numbered 8, after V lost 9 bases and J lost 7 bases. The CDR3 sequence is 14 residues long. The CDR3 region has the DNA TGTGCCAGTCAGTACAGGGGGATGAATTCACCCCTCCACTTT. Amino acid sequence: CASQYRGMNSPLHF.

This clonotype was seen a handful of times. The chain links TRBV19 to TRBJ2-1; D is uncertain. V shed 2 bases and J shed 12 bases, with 8 bases lying between them. In germline, CDR1 is LNHDA, CDR2 SQIVND (reference sequence). This CDR3 comprises 11 residues. The CDR3 bases are TGTGCCAGTAGTATACGAATGGTGCAGTTCTTC. Protein: CASSIRMVQFF.

Notes on this clonotype: It may be a read error: a sequence one base away is much more abundant. The chain links TRBV11-2 to TRBJ2-5; 12 nucleotides match TRBD1. Germline values: CDR1 SGHAT, CDR2 FQNNGV. Trimming cost V 9 bases and J 5 bases; bases outside gene matches: 4. The CDR3 spans 13 residues. CDR3 in DNA: TGTGCCAGTGGGACAGGGGGCTTGGAGACCCAGTACTTC. Translation: CASGTGGLETQYF.

The V gene is TRBV20-1, the J gene TRBJ2-7; the D gene could be TRBD1 or TRBD2 (5 bases each). Trimming shortened V by 2 bases and J by 3 bases, and 14 bases separated the two germline ends. Germline values: CDR1 DFQATT, CDR2 SNEGSKA (reference sequence). This CDR3 has 14 amino acids. The CDR3 nucleotides are TGCAGTGCTAGATTAGAGAGGGGTTTCTACGAGCAGTACTTC. Its translation: CSARLERGFYEQYF.

The chain employs TRBV18 and TRBJ1-1; D perhaps matches TRBD1 (5 bases). Germline loops: CDR1 KGHSH, CDR2 LQKENI. This CDR3 is 15 amino acids long. The ends were cut back, 1 base at V and 1 base at J, with 10 bases in the middle. Written as DNA, the CDR3 is TGTGCCAGCTCACCACGAGGGACTGAGAACACTGAAGCTTTCTTT. Its translation is CASSPRGTENTEAFF.

The rearrangement uses TRBV6-1 and TRBJ2-1, with TRBD2 matching 9 bases. Germline CDR1 and CDR2: MNHNS and SASEGT. The CDR3 has 17 amino acids. After removal of 11 bases from V and 5 bases from J, the junction contained 19 bases not matched to a gene. The CDR3 DNA sequence: TGTGCCGGGCAGAAACCTAGCGGGATTAAATTCCACAATGAGCAGTTCTTC. This encodes CAGQKPSGIKFHNEQFF.

The chain carries TRBV5-6 and TRBJ1-2; the D is unclear. CDR1 and CDR2 from the germline V gene are SGHDT and YYEEEE. This CDR3 contains 17 residues. V dropped 2 bases and J dropped 0 bases, with 17 bases sitting between them. CDR3 DNA sequence: TGTGCCAGCAGCTTTGCTCCAGGACCCACCGCTAACTATGGCTACACCTTC. This sequence encodes CASSFAPGPTANYGYTF.

This clonotype was seen repeatedly, ten times or more. The chain couples TRBV6-5 to TRBJ2-7; D not certain. The germline V and J ends were trimmed by 4 bases and 2 bases, with 9 bases remaining between them. This CDR3 has 13 amino acids. The germline gives CDR1 MNHEY, CDR2 SVGAGI. As DNA, the CDR3 is TGTGCCAGCAGTTCCGCATATACCTACGAGCAGTACTTC. Its translation: CASSSAYTYEQYF.

A few counts support this clonotype. The chain is built from TRBV19 and TRBJ1-3; D gene unclear. Germline V CDR1 and CDR2: LNHDA, SQIVND (reference sequence). The length of the CDR3 is 14 residues. V dropped 11 bases and J dropped 0 bases, with 14 bases sitting between them. The CDR3 DNA is TGTGCCGCTTCCTCTGGTCCCTCTGGAAACACCATATATTTT. Translating gives CAASSGPSGNTIYF. Full variable domain (missing parts from reference TRBV19 and TRBJ1-3): DGGITQSPKYLFRKEGQNVTLSCEQNLNHDAMYWYRQDPGQGLRLIYYSQIVNDFQKGDIAEGYSVSREKKESFPLTVTSAQKNPTAFYLCAASSGPSGNTIYFGEGSWLTVV.

The table lists this clonotype with many counts. The chain links TRBV27 to TRBJ2-3; 12 bases match TRBD2. The junction had 7 bases not matched to a gene; V was cut back by 0 bases and J by 0 bases. The CDR3 loop spans 19 amino acids. Looked up from germline, CDR1 is MNHEY and CDR2 is SMNVEV (reference sequence). The CDR3 DNA reads as TGTGCCAGCAGTTTATCGAATCCTAGCGGGGGGGCTAGCACAGATACGCAGTATTTT. Residues: CASSLSNPSGGASTDTQYF.

This clonotype was seen once. V is TRBV4-2 and J is TRBJ1-6; TRBD1 might be the D (5 bases). The germline CDR1 and CDR2 sequences are LGHNA and YNFKEQ. The V end lost 3 bases, the J end lost 0 bases, and 15 bases lay between the germline ends. The CDR3 is 18 residues long. The CDR3 DNA reads TGTGCCAGCAGCCATGATCCGACAGCGAGCTCCTATAATTCACCCCTCCACTTT. It specifies CASSHDPTASSYNSPLHF.

This clonotype has a handful of counts. The rearrangement uses TRBV5-1 and TRBJ2-7, with 12 bases matching TRBD1. V lost 4 bases to trimming and J lost 6 bases; unmatched junction nucleotides: 11. Germline V gene sequence: CDR1 SGHRS, CDR2 YFSETQ. The CDR3 runs to 16 residues. This CDR3 reads CASSPARGTGGVEQYF. CDR3 nucleotides: TGCGCCAGCAGCCCGGCGAGGGGGACAGGGGGCGTCGAGCAGTACTTC.

This clonotype has more than one count but fewer than ten. This rearrangement joins TRBV30 to TRBJ1-1; no reliable D call. Germline V gene data show CDR1 as GTSNPN and CDR2 as SVGIG (reference sequence). CDR3 length: 13 residues. Trimming shortened V by 3 bases and J by 5 bases, and 13 bases separated the two germline ends. This chain's CDR3 is CAWRRFGMTEAFF. DNA of the CDR3: TGTGCCTGGAGAAGATTCGGGATGACTGAAGCTTTCTTT.

This clonotype was recorded many times. This may come from a read error, since a much larger clone is one base off. The CDR3 here is CASSYSVTGNTEAFF. In DNA, the CDR3 is TGTGCCAGCAGTTACTCGGTGACAGGGAACACTGAAGCTTTCTTT. J is TRBJ1-1 and V is TRBV6-5; D perhaps matches TRBD1 (6 bases). Germline loops: CDR1 MNHEY, CDR2 SVGAGI. This CDR3 comprises 15 residues. Trimming pared 0 bases from V and 1 base from J, leaving 9 bases between.

The gene calls are TRBV7-9 and TRBJ1-4; D gene ambiguous. V was clipped by 1 base and J by 2 bases, with 17 bases between them. The CDR3 covers 18 residues. CDR1 SEHNR and CDR2 FQNEAQ come from the germline V gene (reference sequence). The CDR3 region is CASSLVLVRGITNEKLFF. The CDR3 DNA reads TGTGCCAGCAGCTTAGTATTGGTCCGCGGGATCACTAATGAAAAACTGTTTTTT.

This clonotype was observed a handful of times. J is TRBJ1-3 and V is TRBV2, with D perhaps TRBD1 (6 bases). Deletions cut 10 bases from V and 0 bases from J, with 10 bases between. The CDR3 is 13 residues long. The germline V gene has CDR1 SNHLY and CDR2 FYNNEI. For the CDR3, the DNA is TGTGCCACCGGGACACTCTCTGGAAACACCATATATTTT. This gives the protein CATGTLSGNTIYF.

This chain joins TRBV10-3 and TRBJ2-5, with a weak D call TRBD2 (6 bases). Trimming shortened V by 10 bases and J by 1 base, and 16 bases separated the two germline ends. Germline CDR1 is ENHRY and CDR2 is SYGVKD. This CDR3 region has 14 residues. CDR3 sequence reads: CATRGSVPQETQYF. The DNA of the CDR3 is TGTGCCACCCGGGGGAGCGTACCCCAAGAGACCCAGTACTTC.

This clonotype was observed many times. The chain carries TRBV18 and TRBJ1-6; D uncertain. In germline, CDR1 is KGHSH, CDR2 LQKENI. CDR3 length equals 16 residues. V was clipped by 3 bases and J by 7 bases, with 16 bases between them. The CDR3 bases are TGTGCCAGCTCACCCGAGAGAGAACTGGTGAATTCACCCCTCCACTTT. Residues: CASSPERELVNSPLHF. Full variable domain (rest looked up from reference TRBV18 and TRBJ1-6): NAGVMQNPRHLVRRRGQEARLRCSPMKGHSHVYWYRQLPEEGLKFMVYLQKENIIDESGMPKERFSAEFPKEGPSILRIQQVVRGDSAAYFCASSPERELVNSPLHFGNGTRLTVT.

For the CDR3, the DNA is TGTGCCAGCACCCTGGGTGGAGGGCGTCGAACTGAAGCTTTCTTT. This gives the protein CASTLGGGRRTEAFF. The rearrangement joins TRBV11-3 to TRBJ1-1; no definite D call. This CDR3 contains 15 residues. With 7 bases removed from V and 5 bases from J, the gap between germline ends came to 20 bases. Germline loops: CDR1 SGHNT, CDR2 YENEEA.

The table lists this clonotype with a few counts. This clone may be a read error of a much larger clone one base away. The V gene is TRBV6-5, the J gene TRBJ1-2; no clear D gene. This CDR3 is built from 12 residues. V was cut by 6 bases and J by 0 bases, with 5 bases left in between. Per germline, CDR1 MNHEY and CDR2 SVGAGI. The CDR3 reads CASRTPNYGYTF. DNA for the CDR3: TGTGCCAGCAGAACCCCTAACTATGGCTACACCTTC.

V usage is TRBV12-3 or TRBV12-4 and J usage is TRBJ2-1, with D possibly TRBD2 on 6 matching bases. The CDR3 spans 15 residues. Trimming took off 6 bases at V and 3 bases at J, with 15 bases between the two ends. The CDR3: CASSLTRELYNEQFF. The CDR3 bases are TGTGCCAGCAGCCTCACCCGGGAGCTCTACAATGAGCAGTTCTTC.

In its sample, this clonotype was seen a few times. One base away lies a much larger clone, so this may be a sequencing read error. The gene calls are TRBV12-3 or TRBV12-4 and TRBJ2-5, with D possibly TRBD2 on 7 matching bases. The CDR3 is 15 residues long. The germline V and J ends were trimmed by 3 bases and 3 bases, with 14 bases remaining between them. This CDR3 reads CASSFRQGREETQYF. CDR3 bases: TGTGCCAGCAGTTTCAGGCAGGGGAGGGAAGAGACCCAGTACTTC.

The chain combines TRBV6-2 or TRBV6-3 with TRBJ2-1; D is uncertain. Germline values: CDR1 MNHEY, CDR2 SVGEGT. Trimming left V 7 bases short and J 5 bases short, with 6 bases between. The CDR3 covers 11 residues. Here the CDR3 DNA reads TGTGCCAGCACTCGGAACAATGAGCAGTTCTTC. Its protein is CASTRNNEQFF.

V usage is TRBV10-3 and J usage is TRBJ2-5; 8 bases are shared with TRBD2. There are 13 residues in the CDR3. After removal of 7 bases from V and 3 bases from J, the junction contained 4 bases not matched to a gene. The germline CDR1 and CDR2 sequences are ENHRY and SYGVKD. CDR3 in amino acids: CAITRAGEETQYF. The CDR3 region has the DNA TGTGCCATCACCCGAGCGGGAGAAGAGACCCAGTACTTC.

This clonotype was seen a few times. The gene calls are TRBV6-1 and TRBJ1-2; TRBD1 agrees at 7 bases. Germline trimming cut 7 bases from V and 6 bases from J; bases unmatched to any gene: 8. The CDR3 consists of 13 residues. Per the germline V gene, CDR1 is MNHNS and CDR2 is SASEGT. CDR3 sequence (DNA): TGTGCCAGCATTAAGGGGACAGCCGATGGCTACACCTTC. This sequence encodes CASIKGTADGYTF.

The chain uses TRBV19 and TRBJ2-7; TRBD1 aligns across 12 bases. The V gene's germline CDR1 is LNHDA and CDR2 SQIVND (reference sequence). V lost 7 bases and J lost 3; bases outside the gene matches: 7. This CDR3 has 15 residues. The CDR3 coding sequence is TGTGCCAGTACCACCGGGACAGGGGGCCTCTACGAGCAGTACTTC. It is translated as CASTTGTGGLYEQYF.

V is TRBV6-2 or TRBV6-3 and J is TRBJ1-1; possibly TRBD1 for D (5 bases). The CDR3 is 14 residues long. The germline CDR1 and CDR2 sequences are MNHEY and SVGEGT. The CDR3 reads CDGSPGLMNTEAFF. For the CDR3, the DNA is TGTGACGGCTCCCCGGGACTCATGAACACTGAAGCTTTCTTT.